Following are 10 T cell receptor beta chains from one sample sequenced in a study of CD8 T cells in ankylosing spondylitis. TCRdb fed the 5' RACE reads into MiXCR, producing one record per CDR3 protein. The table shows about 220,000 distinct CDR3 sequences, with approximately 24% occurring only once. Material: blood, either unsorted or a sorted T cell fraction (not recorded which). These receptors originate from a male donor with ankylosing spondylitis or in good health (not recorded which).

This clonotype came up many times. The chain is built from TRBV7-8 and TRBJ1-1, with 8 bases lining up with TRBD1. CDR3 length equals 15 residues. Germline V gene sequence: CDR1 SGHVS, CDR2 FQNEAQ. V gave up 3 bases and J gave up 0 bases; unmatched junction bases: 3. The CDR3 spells CASSFWTGLNTEAFF. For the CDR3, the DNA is TGTGCCAGCAGCTTCTGGACAGGGCTGAACACTGAAGCTTTCTTT.

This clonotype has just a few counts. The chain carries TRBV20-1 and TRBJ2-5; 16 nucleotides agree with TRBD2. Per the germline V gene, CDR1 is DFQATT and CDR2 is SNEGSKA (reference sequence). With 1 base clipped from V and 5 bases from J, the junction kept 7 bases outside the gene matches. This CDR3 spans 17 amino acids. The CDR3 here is CSARAAGTSGRAETQYF. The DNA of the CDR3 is TGCAGTGCTAGAGCCGCCGGGACTAGCGGGAGGGCGGAGACCCAGTACTTC.

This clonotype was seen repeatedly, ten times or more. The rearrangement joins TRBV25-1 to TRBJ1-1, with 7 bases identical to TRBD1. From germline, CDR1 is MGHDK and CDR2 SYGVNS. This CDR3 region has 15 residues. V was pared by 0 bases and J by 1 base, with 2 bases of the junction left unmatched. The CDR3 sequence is CASSEYGTENTEAFF. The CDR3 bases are TGTGCCAGCAGTGAATACGGGACAGAGAACACTGAAGCTTTCTTT.

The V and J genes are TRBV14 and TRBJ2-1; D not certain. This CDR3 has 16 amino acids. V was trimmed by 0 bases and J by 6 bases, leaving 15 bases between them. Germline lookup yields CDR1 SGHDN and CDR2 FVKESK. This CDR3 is CASSQDGSSTPNEQFF. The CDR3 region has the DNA TGTGCCAGCAGCCAAGATGGTAGCTCCACTCCCAATGAGCAGTTCTTC.

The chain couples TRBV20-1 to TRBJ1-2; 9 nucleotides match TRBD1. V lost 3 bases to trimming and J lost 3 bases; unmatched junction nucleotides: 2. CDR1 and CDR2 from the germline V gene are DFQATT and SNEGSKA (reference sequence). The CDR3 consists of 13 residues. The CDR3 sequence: CSASTGGDYGYTF. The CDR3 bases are TGCAGTGCTAGTACAGGGGGCGACTATGGCTACACCTTC.

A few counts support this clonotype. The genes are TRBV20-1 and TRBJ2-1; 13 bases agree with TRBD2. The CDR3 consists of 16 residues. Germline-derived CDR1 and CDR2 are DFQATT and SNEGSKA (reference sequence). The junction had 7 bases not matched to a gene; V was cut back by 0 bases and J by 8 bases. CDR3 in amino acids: CSARDRLAGGGHEQFF. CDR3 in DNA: TGCAGTGCTAGAGATCGACTAGCGGGAGGAGGCCATGAGCAGTTCTTC.

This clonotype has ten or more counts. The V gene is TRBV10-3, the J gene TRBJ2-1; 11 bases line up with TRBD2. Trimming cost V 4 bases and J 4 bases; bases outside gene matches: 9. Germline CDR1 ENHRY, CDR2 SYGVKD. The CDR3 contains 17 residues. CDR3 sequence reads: CAISGGAVAGGYNEQFF. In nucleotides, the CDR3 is TGTGCCATCAGTGGGGGCGCAGTAGCGGGAGGGTACAATGAGCAGTTCTTC.

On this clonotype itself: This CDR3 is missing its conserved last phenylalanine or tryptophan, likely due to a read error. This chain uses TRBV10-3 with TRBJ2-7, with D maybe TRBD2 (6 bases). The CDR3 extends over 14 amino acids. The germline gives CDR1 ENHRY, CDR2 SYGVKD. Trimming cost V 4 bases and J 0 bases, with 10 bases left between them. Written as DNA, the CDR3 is TGTGCCATCAGTGTGGGCGGGAACTCCTACGAGCAGTACTTA. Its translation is CAISVGGNSYEQYL.

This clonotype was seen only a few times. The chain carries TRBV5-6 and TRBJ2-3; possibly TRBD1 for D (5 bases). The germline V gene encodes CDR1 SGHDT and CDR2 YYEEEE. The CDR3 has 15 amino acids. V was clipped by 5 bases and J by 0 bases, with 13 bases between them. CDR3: CASSYDKGSTDTQYF. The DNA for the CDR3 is TGTGCCAGCAGTTACGACAAGGGGAGCACAGATACGCAGTATTTT. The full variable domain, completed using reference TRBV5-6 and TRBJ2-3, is DAGVTQSPTHLIKTRGQQVTLRCSPKSGHDTVSWYQQALGQGPQFIFQYYEEEERQRGNFPDRFSGHQFPNYSSELNVNALLLGDSALYLCASSYDKGSTDTQYFGPGTRLTVL.

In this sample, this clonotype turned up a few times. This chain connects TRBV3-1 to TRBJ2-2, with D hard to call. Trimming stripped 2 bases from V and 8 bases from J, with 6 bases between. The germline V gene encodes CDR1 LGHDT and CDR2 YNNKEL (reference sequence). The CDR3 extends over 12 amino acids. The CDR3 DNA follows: TGTGCCAGCAGCCAATTGTCTGGGGAGCTGTTTTTT. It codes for CASSQLSGELFF.